The present TCR beta chain was sequenced within a study of blood T cell repertoires in COVID-19. Study overall: Whether acute or convalescent, the COVID-19 samples came from the United States, Italy and Spain. Sample material is recorded as cDNA or gDNA derived from T cells, B-cell-depleted T cells, or PBMCs.

V lost 0 bases and J 7 bases, leaving 7 bases between the germline ends. Germline V gives CDR1 LGHNA, CDR2 YSLEER. The CDR3 sequence is 14 residues long. Original handling: Reference gene primer amplification gave estimated nucleated cell counts. The data were produced by immunoSEQ multiplex PCR, yet TCRdb's version contains in-frame clones alone and is incomplete. That table supplies the V and J calls and clone size; D and trimming were determined from the DNA. The sample shows 40,000 or so clones, approximately 80% of them seen only once. Sequenced: peripheral blood. The source of this sequence is a man aged 50-59 years with active COVID-19. The V gene is TRBV4-3, the J gene TRBJ1-6; no clear D gene. The DNA of the CDR3 is TGCGCCAGCAGCCAAGATACGGGGAATTCACCCCTCCACTTT. It specifies CASSQDTGNSPLHF.